This T cell receptor beta chain was sequenced for a study of shared clonotypes between healthy human individuals. General study points: A small donor pool kept down the genetic and exposure-history diversity that was represented. Among donors, the sharing of clonotypes was expected to be influenced by sequencing depth.

Details on this clone: The antigen is not known.

Each PCR replicate run on unsorted PBMC took in 300 to 350 ng DNA, tens of thousands of T cell genomes. This table comes from immunoSEQ multiplex PCR, and its TCRdb copy is limited to in-frame clones, with some not included. The sample gives some 450,000 clones, over 60% of which show up once; around 12% is in the top ten. The sample comprised PBMCs. The source is a woman aged 40 to 50 in good health. Some clones in this sample may be carry-over from other donors' samples.

The CDR3 DNA follows: TGCGCCAGCAGCCAACTCGTAAATGGGACACCGGATCCCTATAGCAATCAGCCCCAGCATTTT. Translated, it gives CASSQLVNGTPDPYSNQPQHF. The chain employs TRBV4-1 and TRBJ1-5; a weak D match, TRBD1 (6 bases). Trimming left V 2 bases short and J 0 bases short, with 26 bases between. This CDR3 has 21 residues. The germline V gene encodes CDR1 MGHRA and CDR2 YSYEKL.